Described below is a single T cell receptor beta chain sequence and its context. No cognate antigen has been identified for it. The record has no base qualities; no much larger clone is one base away. The data were taken from a study of T cell changes during pregnancy in multiple sclerosis (dated by TCRdb to between 2018 and 2021). With regard to the full study: The study examined how the T cell repertoire changed over the course of pregnancy in women with multiple sclerosis.

The germline V and J ends show losses of 7 bases and 7 bases respectively, and no gene match explains 17 bases of the junction. From its cysteine to its phenylalanine, the CDR3 spans 16 amino acids. The sequence is cut down to CDR3 DNA, 48 bases in frame from base 1. In the germline V gene (reference sequence), CDR1 corresponds to MNHEY and CDR2 to SMNVEV. The receptor library was made with the immunoSEQ multiplex PCR assay. Entries here come from immuneACCESS through TCRdb and include only in-frame sequences with V and J called. Some clones fail to appear in such tables; in the studies checked, an unresolved V gene covers under half of the shortfall, and the cause of the remainder is unknown. The sample table contains around 92,000 clones; only one count was recorded for 85% to 95% of them. About 0.98% of the sample lies in the top ten.

The sequence joins TRBV27 to TRBJ1-2; 8 junctional bases match TRBD1. The source of this sequence is a female donor with multiple sclerosis, enrolled in a pregnancy study. The specimen was peripheral blood, collected after pregnancy. The CDR3 protein: CASIGLRQGIRSGYTF. The nucleotide sequence reads TGTGCCAGCATAGGGCTCAGACAGGGGATCAGGAGTGGCTACACCTTC.